This entry describes one T cell receptor (beta chain). Its target is unknown. The data were taken from a study of OX40 agonist ivuxolimab in advanced cancers. General study results and limits: Some nonresponders likewise displayed low normalized T-cell clonal expansion. The study found that CD8+ T cells averaged more expanded clones than CD4+.

Only in-frame clones appear in the TCRdb table, and some are missing; sequencing was by immunoSEQ multiplex PCR. This table holds 70,000 to 80,000 clones, 70% to 90% found once. Germline CDR1 LNHNV, CDR2 YYDKDF (reference sequence). Trimming removed 0 bases at V and 4 bases at J, with 8 bases between. This CDR3 comprises 14 residues. No patient had autoimmune disease or received systemic immunosuppression. This specimen was CD4+ or CD8+ T cells sorted from blood, taken in a trial of the OX40 agonist ivuxolimab. The receptor's source is an adult with an advanced solid tumor such as melanoma, head and neck, liver or kidney cancer. The chain links TRBV15 to TRBJ2-3; D not resolved. This CDR3 is CATSRDLVSDTQYF. The CDR3 DNA reads TGTGCCACCAGCAGAGATCTAGTATCAGATACGCAGTATTTT.